This T cell receptor (beta chain) was retrieved from a study of T cell repertoires in aging, cancer and after chemotherapy. Looking at the study overall: Six age groups, ranging from 30 or younger to 70 or older, included the donors.

Peripheral blood genomic DNA, not sorted cells or RNA, was the template. Multiplex touch-down PCR with TRB-A/B primers amplified rearranged V-D-J TRB sequences. Each CDR3 protein is one row after TCRdb ran MiXCR on the multiplex PCR reads. The sample records thousands of distinct CDR3 sequences, nearly 50% being singletons. General study points: Rebound thymic output was suggested by rising median generation probability during chemotherapy in each cancer cohort.

Worth noting for this clonotype: Antigen specificity is unknown.

This CDR3 has 12 residues. Between the trimmed V and J ends, which lost 3 bases and 4 bases, there was a span of 4 bases. The germline V gene has CDR1 LNHNV and CDR2 YYDKDF (reference sequence). Sequencing input: blood. This clonotype was sampled from a human donor with a blood cancer. The rearrangement joins TRBV15 to TRBJ1-3; D not resolved. CDR3 amino acids: CATSSDGNTIYF. Written as DNA, the CDR3 is TGTGCCACCAGCAGCGACGGAAACACCATATATTTT.